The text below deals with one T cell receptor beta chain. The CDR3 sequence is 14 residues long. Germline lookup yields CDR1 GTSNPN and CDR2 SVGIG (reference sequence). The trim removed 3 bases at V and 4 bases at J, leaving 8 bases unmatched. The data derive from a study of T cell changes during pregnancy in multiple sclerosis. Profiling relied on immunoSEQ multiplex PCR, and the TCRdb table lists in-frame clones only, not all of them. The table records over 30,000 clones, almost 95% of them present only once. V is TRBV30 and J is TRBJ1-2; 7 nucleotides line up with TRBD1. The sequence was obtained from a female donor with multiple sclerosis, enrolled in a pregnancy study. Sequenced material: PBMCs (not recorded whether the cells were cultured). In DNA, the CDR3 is TGTGCCTGGAGCCCGGGACAGAAAAGCTATGGCTACACCTTC. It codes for CAWSPGQKSYGYTF.